This TCR beta chain emerged from a study of T cell responses to AZD1222 COVID-19 vaccine. Study results and caveats: The study identified only a handful of AZD1222 recipients as seropositive at baseline. Without day 14 samples, only post-peak T cell repertoires were studied. Two AZD1222 administrations were followed by greater Spike-specific TCR breadth and depth.

This clone was observed once. Antigen: not known. Here immunoSEQ multiplex PCR was the method, and the copy in TCRdb shows in-frame clones only, minus some. The sample has 90,000 to 120,000 clones; approximately 96% are singletons. This receptor was obtained from an adult in good health. This specimen consisted of peripheral blood, obtained on day 0 of AZD1222 vaccination.

CDR3 DNA sequence: TGTGCCAGCAGCGCAGGGCAGGGGGCGCAGAATGAGCAGTTCTTC. Its protein product is CASSAGQGAQNEQFF. The chain has TRBV6-5 and TRBJ2-1; 8 bases map to TRBD1. The CDR3 length is 15 residues. V was clipped by 6 bases and J by 7 bases; unmatched bases: 11. CDR1 is MNHEY and CDR2 is SVGAGI in the germline V gene.